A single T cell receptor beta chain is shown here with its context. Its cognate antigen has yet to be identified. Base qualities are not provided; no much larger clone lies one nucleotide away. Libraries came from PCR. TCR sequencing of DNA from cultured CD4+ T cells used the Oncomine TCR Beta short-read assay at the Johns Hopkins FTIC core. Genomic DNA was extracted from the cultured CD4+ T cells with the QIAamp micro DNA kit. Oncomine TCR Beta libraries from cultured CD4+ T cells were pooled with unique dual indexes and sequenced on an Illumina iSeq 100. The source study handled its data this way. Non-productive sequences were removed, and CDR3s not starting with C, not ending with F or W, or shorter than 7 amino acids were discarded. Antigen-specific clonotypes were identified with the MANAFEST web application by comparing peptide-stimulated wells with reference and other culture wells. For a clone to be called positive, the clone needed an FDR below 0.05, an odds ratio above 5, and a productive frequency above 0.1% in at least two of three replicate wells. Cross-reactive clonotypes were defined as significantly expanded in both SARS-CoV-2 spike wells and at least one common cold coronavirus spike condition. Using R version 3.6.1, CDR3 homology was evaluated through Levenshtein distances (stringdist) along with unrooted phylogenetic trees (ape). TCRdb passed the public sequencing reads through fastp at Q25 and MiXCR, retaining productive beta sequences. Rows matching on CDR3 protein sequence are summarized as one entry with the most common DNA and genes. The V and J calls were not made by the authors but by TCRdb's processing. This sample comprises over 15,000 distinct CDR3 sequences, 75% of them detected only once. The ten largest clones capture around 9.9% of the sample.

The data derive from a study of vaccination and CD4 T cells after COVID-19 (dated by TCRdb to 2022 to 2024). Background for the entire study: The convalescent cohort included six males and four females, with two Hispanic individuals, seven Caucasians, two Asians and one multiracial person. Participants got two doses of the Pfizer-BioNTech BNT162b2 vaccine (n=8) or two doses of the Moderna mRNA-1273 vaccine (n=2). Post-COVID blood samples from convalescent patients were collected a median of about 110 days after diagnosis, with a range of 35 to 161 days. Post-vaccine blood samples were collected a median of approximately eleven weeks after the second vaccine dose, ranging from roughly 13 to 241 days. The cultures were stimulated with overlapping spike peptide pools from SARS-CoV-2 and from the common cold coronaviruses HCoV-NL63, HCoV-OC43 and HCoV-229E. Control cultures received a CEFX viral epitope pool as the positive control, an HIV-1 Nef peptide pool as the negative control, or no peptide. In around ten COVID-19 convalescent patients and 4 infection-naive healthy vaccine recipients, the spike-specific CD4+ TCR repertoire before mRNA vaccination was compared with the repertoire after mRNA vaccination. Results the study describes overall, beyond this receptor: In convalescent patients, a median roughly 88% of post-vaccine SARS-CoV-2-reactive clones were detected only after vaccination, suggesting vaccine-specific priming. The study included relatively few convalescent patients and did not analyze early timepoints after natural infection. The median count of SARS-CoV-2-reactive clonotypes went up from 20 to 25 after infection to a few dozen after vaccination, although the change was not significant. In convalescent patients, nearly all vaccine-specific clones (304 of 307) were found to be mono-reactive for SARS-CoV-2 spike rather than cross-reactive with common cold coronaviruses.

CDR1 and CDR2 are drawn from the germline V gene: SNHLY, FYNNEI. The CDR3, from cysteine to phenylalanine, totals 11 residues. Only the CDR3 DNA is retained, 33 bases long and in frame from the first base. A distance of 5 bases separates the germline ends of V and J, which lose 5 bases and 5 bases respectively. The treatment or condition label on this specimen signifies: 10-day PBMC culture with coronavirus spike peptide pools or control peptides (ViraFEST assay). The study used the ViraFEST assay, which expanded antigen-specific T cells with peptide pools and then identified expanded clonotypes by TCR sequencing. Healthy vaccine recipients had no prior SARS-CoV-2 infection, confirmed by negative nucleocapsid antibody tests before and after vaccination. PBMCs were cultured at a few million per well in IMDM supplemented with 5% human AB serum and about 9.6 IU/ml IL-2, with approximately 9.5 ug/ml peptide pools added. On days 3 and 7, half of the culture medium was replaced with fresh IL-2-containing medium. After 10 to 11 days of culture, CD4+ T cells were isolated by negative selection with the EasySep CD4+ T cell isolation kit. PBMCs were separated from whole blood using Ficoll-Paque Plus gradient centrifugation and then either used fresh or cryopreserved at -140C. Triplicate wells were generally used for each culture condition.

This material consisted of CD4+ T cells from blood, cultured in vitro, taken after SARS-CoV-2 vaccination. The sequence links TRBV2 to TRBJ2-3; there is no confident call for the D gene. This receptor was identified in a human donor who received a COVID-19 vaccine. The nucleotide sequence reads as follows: TGTGCCAGCAGTCTGAGAGATACGCAGTATTTT. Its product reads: CASSLRDTQYF.